What follows are 11 T cell receptor beta chains derived from one specimen sequenced in a study of CD8 T cells in ankylosing spondylitis. TCRdb reprocessed the 5' RACE reads via MiXCR and lists one record per CDR3 protein. Here the sample spans 400,000 or so distinct CDR3 sequences, about 25% being singletons. Their antigens remain unidentified. General observations from the study: A motif in TCR beta, a set of 8 or 9 highly homologous variants, appeared characteristic of ankylosing spondylitis blood.

The sample was blood, either unsorted or a sorted T cell fraction (not recorded which). These receptors all stem from a male donor with ankylosing spondylitis.

The chain employs TRBV19 and TRBJ2-4, with TRBD2 matching 12 bases. Germline values: CDR1 LNHDA, CDR2 SQIVND (reference sequence). The trim removed 9 bases at V and 6 bases at J, leaving 3 bases unmatched. The CDR3 is made up of 13 amino acids. The CDR3 region is CASASGRGNIQYF. The CDR3 DNA is TGTGCCAGCGCTAGCGGGAGGGGAAACATTCAGTACTTC.

The V gene is TRBV5-1, the J gene TRBJ2-1, with 9 nucleotides matching TRBD2. CDR1 is SGHRS, CDR2 YFSETQ, per germline. There are 16 residues in the CDR3. The V and J ends lost 2 bases and 2 bases, in that order; junction bases with no gene match: 5. CDR3 protein: CASSFEAGGPYNEQFF. The CDR3, as DNA: TGCGCCAGCAGCTTTGAGGCGGGAGGGCCCTACAATGAGCAGTTCTTC.

The chain recombines TRBV29-1 with TRBJ2-3, with 13 positions matching TRBD2. The CDR3 covers 16 residues. Trimming removed 6 bases from V and 0 bases from J; junction bases left unmatched: 6. Germline CDR1 is SQVTM and CDR2 is ANQGSEA. CDR3 region: CSVAGTSGTSTDTQYF. The CDR3 DNA reads as TGCAGCGTGGCCGGGACTAGCGGGACTAGCACAGATACGCAGTATTTT.

This chain links TRBV3-1 with TRBJ2-3; D gene unclear. The CDR3 covers 11 residues. V lost 1 base and J 7 bases, leaving 3 bases between the germline ends. The germline V gene encodes CDR1 LGHDT and CDR2 YNNKEL (reference sequence). As DNA, the CDR3 is TGTGCCAGCAGCCAAGCTTATACGCAGTATTTT. This encodes CASSQAYTQYF.

This sequence joins TRBV3-1 and TRBJ2-7; D is uncertain. The V and J ends lost 8 bases and 5 bases respectively, with 10 bases between them. The germline CDR1 and CDR2 sequences are LGHDT and YNNKEL (reference sequence). The CDR3 is 11 amino acids. The CDR3 sequence: CASVLVHEQYF. The CDR3, as DNA: TGTGCCAGCGTCCTTGTCCACGAGCAGTACTTC.

The CDR3 loop reads CASSPSGMNTDTQYF. The DNA for the CDR3 is TGTGCCAGCTCACCGAGCGGGATGAACACAGATACGCAGTATTTT. The chain recombines TRBV18 with TRBJ2-3; 7 bases line up with TRBD2. This CDR3 has 15 residues. Per germline, CDR1 KGHSH and CDR2 LQKENI. The V gene end was trimmed by 3 bases and the J gene end by 2 bases; junction bases not matched to a gene: 5.

The V gene is TRBV7-2, the J gene TRBJ2-3; TRBD2 matches 9 bases. Germline V gene data show CDR1 as SGHTA and CDR2 as FQGNSA. V lost 7 bases to trimming and J lost 0 bases; unmatched junction nucleotides: 11. The CDR3 is 17 amino acids. DNA of the CDR3: TGTGCCAGCAACCCCAATCTAGCGGGACCCAGCACAGATACGCAGTATTTT. Translation gives CASNPNLAGPSTDTQYF.

This clonotype was recorded a few times. The V gene is TRBV20-1, the J gene TRBJ2-5; D is undetermined. The CDR3 is 13 residues long. Germline CDR1 reads DFQATT; CDR2 reads SNEGSKA (reference sequence). The V and J ends lost 7 bases and 5 bases respectively, with 17 bases between them. CDR3 protein: CSGSRTVGETQYF. The CDR3 DNA reads as TGCAGTGGAAGTCGAACAGTGGGGGAGACCCAGTACTTC.

In this sample, this clonotype turned up a few times. V is TRBV20-1 and J is TRBJ2-6, with 7 bases matching TRBD1. The CDR3 extends over 14 amino acids. The trim removed 5 bases at V and 9 bases at J, leaving 10 bases unmatched. Germline lookup yields CDR1 DFQATT and CDR2 SNEGSKA (reference sequence). DNA of the CDR3: TGCAGTGCTCTTCTAGGGGGCGGTGGCAACGTCCTGACTTTC. The encoded protein is CSALLGGGGNVLTF.

This clonotype appeared a few times. This CDR3 reads CASSPGTLTDTQYF. The CDR3 DNA is TGTGCCAGCAGCCCAGGGACACTCACAGATACGCAGTATTTT. V and J are TRBV7-9 and TRBJ2-3; D might be TRBD1 (6 bases). This CDR3 is built from 14 residues. With 5 bases removed from V and 2 bases from J, the gap between germline ends came to 11 bases. Germline V lookup: CDR1 SEHNR, CDR2 FQNEAQ (reference sequence). Looking up the rest from reference TRBV7-9 and TRBJ2-3 gives the full variable domain: DTGVSQNPRHKITKRGQNVTFRCDPISEHNRLYWYRQTLGQGPEFLTYFQNEAQLEKSRLLSDRFSAERPKGSFSTLEIQRTEQGDSAMYLCASSPGTLTDTQYFGPGTRLTVL.

This clonotype was seen only a few times. The chain joins TRBV2 to TRBJ2-1; 10 nucleotides match TRBD2. Germline loops: CDR1 SNHLY, CDR2 FYNNEI. CDR3 length: 15 residues. V lost 4 bases to trimming and J lost 9 bases; unmatched junction nucleotides: 9. CDR3 sequence: CASSVLLAGDSEQFF. In DNA, the CDR3 is TGTGCCAGCAGTGTATTGCTAGCGGGAGACAGTGAGCAGTTCTTC.